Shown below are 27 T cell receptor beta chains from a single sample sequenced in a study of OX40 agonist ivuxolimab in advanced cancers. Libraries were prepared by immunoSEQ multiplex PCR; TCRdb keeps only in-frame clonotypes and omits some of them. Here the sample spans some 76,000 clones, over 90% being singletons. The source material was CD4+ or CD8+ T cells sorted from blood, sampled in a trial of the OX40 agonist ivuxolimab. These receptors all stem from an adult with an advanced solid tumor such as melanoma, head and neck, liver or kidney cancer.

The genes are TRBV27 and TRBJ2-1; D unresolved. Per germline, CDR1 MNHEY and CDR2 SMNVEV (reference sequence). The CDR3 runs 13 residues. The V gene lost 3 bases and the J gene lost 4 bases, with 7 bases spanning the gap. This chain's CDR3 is CASSLQEYNEQFF. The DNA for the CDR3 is TGTGCCAGCAGTTTGCAAGAGTACAATGAGCAGTTCTTC.

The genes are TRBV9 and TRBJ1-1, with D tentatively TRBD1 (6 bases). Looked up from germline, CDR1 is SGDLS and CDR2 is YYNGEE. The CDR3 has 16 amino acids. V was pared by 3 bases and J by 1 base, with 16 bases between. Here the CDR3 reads CASSGNRDSGNTEAFF. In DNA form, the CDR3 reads TGTGCCAGCAGCGGAAACAGGGATTCTGGGAACACTGAAGCTTTCTTT.

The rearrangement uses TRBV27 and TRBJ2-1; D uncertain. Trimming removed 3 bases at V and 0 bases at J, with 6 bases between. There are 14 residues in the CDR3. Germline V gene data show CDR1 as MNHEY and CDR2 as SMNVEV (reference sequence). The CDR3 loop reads CASSLVSSYNEQFF. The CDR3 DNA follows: TGTGCCAGCAGTTTGGTTAGCTCCTACAATGAGCAGTTCTTC.

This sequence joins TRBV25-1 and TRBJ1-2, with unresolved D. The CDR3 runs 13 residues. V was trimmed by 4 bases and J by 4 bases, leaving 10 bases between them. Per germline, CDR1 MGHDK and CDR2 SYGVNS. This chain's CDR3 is CASSAPGVYGYTF. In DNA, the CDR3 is TGTGCCAGCAGTGCCCCCGGGGTCTATGGCTACACCTTC.

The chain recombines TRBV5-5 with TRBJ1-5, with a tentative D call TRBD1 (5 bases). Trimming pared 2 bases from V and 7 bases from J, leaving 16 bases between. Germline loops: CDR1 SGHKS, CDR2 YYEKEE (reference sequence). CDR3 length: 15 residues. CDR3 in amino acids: CASSFRGGRGQPQHF. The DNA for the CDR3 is TGTGCCAGCAGCTTCCGGGGGGGACGAGGACAGCCCCAGCATTTT. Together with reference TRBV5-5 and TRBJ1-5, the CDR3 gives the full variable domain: DAGVTQSPTHLIKTRGQQVTLRCSPISGHKSVSWYQQVLGQGPQFIFQYYEKEERGRGNFPDRFSARQFPNYSSELNVNALLLGDSALYLCASSFRGGRGQPQHFGDGTRLSIL.

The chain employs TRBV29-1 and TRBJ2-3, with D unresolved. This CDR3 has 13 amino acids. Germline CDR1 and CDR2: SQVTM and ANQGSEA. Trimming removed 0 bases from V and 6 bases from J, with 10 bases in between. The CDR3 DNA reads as TGCAGCGTTGAAGACAGGCACATCGATACGCAGTATTTT. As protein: CSVEDRHIDTQYF.

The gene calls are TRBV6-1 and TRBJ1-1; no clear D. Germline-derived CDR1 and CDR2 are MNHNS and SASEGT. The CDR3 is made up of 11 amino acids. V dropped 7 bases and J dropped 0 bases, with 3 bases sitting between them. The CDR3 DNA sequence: TGTGCCAGCATATTGAACACTGAAGCTTTCTTT. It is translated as CASILNTEAFF.

The CDR3, as DNA: TGTGCCAGCAGTTTGAACAGGGCCGTAGAAAAACTGTTTTTT. This codes for CASSLNRAVEKLFF. The chain is built from TRBV27 and TRBJ1-4, with TRBD1 as a possible D gene (6 bases). The germline V gene encodes CDR1 MNHEY and CDR2 SMNVEV (reference sequence). The CDR3 is 14 amino acids. V was cut by 3 bases and J by 8 bases, with 13 bases left in between.

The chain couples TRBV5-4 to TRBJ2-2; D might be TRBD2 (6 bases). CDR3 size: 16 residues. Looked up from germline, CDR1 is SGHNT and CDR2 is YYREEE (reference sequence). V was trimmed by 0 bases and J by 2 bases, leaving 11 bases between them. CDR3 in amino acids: CASSLVGLSNTGELFF. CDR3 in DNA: TGTGCCAGCAGCTTGGTGGGACTTTCCAACACCGGGGAGCTGTTTTTT.

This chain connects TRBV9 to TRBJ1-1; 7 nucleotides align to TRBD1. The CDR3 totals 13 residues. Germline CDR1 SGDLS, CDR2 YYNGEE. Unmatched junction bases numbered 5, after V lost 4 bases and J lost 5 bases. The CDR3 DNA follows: TGTGCCAGCAGCACCAGACAGGGTACTGAAGCTTTCTTT. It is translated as CASSTRQGTEAFF. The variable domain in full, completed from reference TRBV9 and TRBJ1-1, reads DSGVTQTPKHLITATGQRVTLRCSPRSGDLSVYWYQQSLDQGLQFLIQYYNGEERAKGNILERFSAQQFPDLHSELNLSSLELGDSALYFCASSTRQGTEAFFGQGTRLTVV.

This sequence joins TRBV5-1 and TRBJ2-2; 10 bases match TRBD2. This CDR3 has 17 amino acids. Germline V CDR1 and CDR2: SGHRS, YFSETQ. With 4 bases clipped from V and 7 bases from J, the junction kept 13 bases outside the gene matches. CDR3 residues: CASSDPGIAGGSGELFF. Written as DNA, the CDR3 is TGCGCCAGCAGCGACCCAGGGATAGCGGGAGGTAGCGGGGAGCTGTTTTTT.

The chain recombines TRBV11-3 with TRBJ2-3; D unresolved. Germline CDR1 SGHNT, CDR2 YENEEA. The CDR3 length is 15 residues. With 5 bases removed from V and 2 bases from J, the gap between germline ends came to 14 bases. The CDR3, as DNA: TGTGCCAGCAGCCCCCGAGAAGGGTTCACAGATACGCAGTATTTT. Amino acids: CASSPREGFTDTQYF.

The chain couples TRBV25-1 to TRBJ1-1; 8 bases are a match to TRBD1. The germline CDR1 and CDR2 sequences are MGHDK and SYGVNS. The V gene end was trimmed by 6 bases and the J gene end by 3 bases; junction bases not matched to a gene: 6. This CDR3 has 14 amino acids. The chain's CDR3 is CASSLQGEYTEAFF. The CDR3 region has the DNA TGTGCCAGCAGCCTACAGGGGGAGTACACTGAAGCTTTCTTT. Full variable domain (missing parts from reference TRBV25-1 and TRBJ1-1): EADIYQTPRYLVIGTGKKITLECSQTMGHDKMYWYQQDPGMELHLIHYSYGVNSTEKGDLSSESTVSRIRTEHFPLTLESARPSHTSQYLCASSLQGEYTEAFFGQGTRLTVV.

In DNA form, the CDR3 reads TGTGCCAGCAGCCCGAGGGGGAGGGGTAACACTGAAGCTTTCTTT. The encoded protein is CASSPRGRGNTEAFF. This chain links TRBV13 with TRBJ1-1, with a tentative D call TRBD1 (6 bases). CDR3 length: 15 residues. The germline V gene has CDR1 PRHDT and CDR2 FYEKMQ (reference sequence). The V and J ends lost 5 bases and 2 bases respectively, with 15 bases between them. The complete variable domain, with remaining parts taken from reference TRBV13 and TRBJ1-1, reads AAGVIQSPRHLIKEKRETATLKCYPIPRHDTVYWYQQGPGQDPQFLISFYEKMQSDKGSIPDRFSAQQFSDYHSELNMSSLELGDSALYFCASSPRGRGNTEAFFGQGTRLTVV.

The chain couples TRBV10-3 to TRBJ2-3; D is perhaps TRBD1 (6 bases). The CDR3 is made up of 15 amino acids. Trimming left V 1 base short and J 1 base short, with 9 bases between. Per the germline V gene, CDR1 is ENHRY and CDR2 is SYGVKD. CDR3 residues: CAISEYPGGTDTQYF. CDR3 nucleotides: TGTGCCATCAGTGAGTATCCAGGGGGCACAGATACGCAGTATTTT.

The CDR3 coding sequence is TGCAGCGTTGAAGTTTGGGACAACAACTATGGCTACACCTTC. Residues: CSVEVWDNNYGYTF. This chain joins TRBV29-1 and TRBJ1-2; D perhaps matches TRBD1 (6 bases). The CDR3 consists of 14 residues. CDR1 and CDR2 (germline): SQVTM, ANQGSEA. Trimming removed 1 base from V and 2 bases from J, with 11 bases in between.

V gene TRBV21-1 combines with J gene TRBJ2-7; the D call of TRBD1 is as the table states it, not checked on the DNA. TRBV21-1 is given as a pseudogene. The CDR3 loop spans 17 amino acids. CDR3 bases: TGTGCCAGCCTCATTATTCTACGTCGAGGGGGATCCTACGAGCAGTACTTC. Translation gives CASLIILRRGGSYEQYF.

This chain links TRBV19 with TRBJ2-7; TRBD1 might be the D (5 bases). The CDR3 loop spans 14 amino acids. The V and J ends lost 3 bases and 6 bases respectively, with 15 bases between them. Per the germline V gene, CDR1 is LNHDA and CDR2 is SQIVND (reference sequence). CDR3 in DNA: TGTGCCAGTAGTATTTCAGGGAACGGTCGCGAGCAGTACTTC. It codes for CASSISGNGREQYF.

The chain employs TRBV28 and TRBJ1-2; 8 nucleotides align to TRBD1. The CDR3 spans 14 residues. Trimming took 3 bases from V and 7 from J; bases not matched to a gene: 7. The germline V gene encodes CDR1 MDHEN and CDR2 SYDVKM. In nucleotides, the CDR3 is TGTGCCAGCAGTTTTTATCTGGACAGGGCTGGCTACACCTTC. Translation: CASSFYLDRAGYTF.

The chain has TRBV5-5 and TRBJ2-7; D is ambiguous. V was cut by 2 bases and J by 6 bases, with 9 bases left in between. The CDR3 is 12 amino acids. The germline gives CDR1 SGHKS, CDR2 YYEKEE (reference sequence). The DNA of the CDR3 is TGTGCCAGCAGCTTAGTATTAGGCGAGCAGTACTTC. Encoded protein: CASSLVLGEQYF.

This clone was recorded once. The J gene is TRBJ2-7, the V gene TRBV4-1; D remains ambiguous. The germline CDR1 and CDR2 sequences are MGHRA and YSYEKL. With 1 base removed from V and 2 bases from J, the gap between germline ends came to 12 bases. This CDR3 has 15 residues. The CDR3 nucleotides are TGCGCCAGCAGCCAAGGGTCCCCCAGCCCCTACGAGCAGTACTTC. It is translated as CASSQGSPSPYEQYF.

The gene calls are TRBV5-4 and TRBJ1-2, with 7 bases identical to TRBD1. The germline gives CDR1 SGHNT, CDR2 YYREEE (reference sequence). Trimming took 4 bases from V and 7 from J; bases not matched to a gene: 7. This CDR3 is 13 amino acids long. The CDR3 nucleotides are TGTGCCAGCAGCGTGGGAGGGGGCCGTGGCTACACCTTC. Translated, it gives CASSVGGGRGYTF.

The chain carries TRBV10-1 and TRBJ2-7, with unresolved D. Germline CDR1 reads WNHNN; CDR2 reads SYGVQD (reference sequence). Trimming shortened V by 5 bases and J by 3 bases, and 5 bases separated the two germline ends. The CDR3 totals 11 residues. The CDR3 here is CASSLGYEQYF. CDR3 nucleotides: TGCGCCAGCAGTTTGGGCTACGAGCAGTACTTC.

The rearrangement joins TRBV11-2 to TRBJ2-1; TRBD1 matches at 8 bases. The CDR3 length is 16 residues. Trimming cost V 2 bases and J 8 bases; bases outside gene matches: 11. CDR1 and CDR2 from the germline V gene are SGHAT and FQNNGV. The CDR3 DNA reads TGTGCCAGCAGCTTATGGTCCCCCTCAGGGGGCGATGAGCAGTTCTTC. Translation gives CASSLWSPSGGDEQFF.

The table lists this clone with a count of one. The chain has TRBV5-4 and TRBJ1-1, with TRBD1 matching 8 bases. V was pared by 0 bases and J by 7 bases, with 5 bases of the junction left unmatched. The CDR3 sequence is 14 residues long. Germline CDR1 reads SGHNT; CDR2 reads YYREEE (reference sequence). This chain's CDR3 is CASSLVGTGNEAFF. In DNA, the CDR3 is TGTGCCAGCAGCTTGGTGGGGACAGGTAATGAAGCTTTCTTT.

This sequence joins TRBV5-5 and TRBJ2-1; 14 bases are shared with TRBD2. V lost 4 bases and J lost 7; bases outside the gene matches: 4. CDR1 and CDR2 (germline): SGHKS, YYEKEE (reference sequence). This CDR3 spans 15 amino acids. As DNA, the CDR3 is TGTGCCAGCAGCAATGGGACTAGCGGGAGAAATGAGCAGTTCTTC. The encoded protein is CASSNGTSGRNEQFF.

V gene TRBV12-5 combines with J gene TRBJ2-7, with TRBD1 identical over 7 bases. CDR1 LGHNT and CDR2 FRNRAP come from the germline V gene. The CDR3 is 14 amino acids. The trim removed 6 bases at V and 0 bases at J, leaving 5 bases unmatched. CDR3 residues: CASGSTGLSYEQYF. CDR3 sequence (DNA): TGTGCTAGTGGCTCGACAGGGCTCTCCTACGAGCAGTACTTC.